Listed below are T cell receptor beta chains from one sample, sequenced in a study of blood T cell repertoires in COVID-19. Using immunoSEQ multiplex PCR, the repertoire was profiled, and TCRdb retains in-frame clones only, with some absent. In the table there are 250,000 to 300,000 clones, roughly 85% of which are singletons. Sequenced material: peripheral blood. These receptors were obtained from a man aged 45-60 years with active or convalescent COVID-19. CDR3s leave out the opening cysteine and the closing phenylalanine or tryptophan.

CDR3aa: ASRAGDLEQF
j_gene: TRBJ2-1
len: 10
v_gene: TRBV5-8

CDR3aa: ASSAPGTRQNEQF
j_gene: TRBJ2-1
len: 13
v_gene: TRBV27

CDR3aa: ATASAGAYEQY
j_gene: TRBJ2-7
len: 11
v_gene: TRBV24-1

CDR3aa: AISDRLQETQY
j_gene: TRBJ2-5
len: 11
v_gene: TRBV10-3

CDR3aa: ASSEQAGVSEQY
j_gene: TRBJ2-7
len: 12
v_gene: TRBV6-1

CDR3aa: ASTTRRATYEQY
j_gene: TRBJ2-7
len: 12
v_gene: TRBV6-5

CDR3aa: ASRVTGVAETQY
j_gene: TRBJ2-5
len: 12
v_gene: TRBV2

CDR3aa: ASSVGGYEQY
j_gene: TRBJ2-7
len: 10
v_gene: TRBV2

CDR3aa: ASSLTQGVNTIY
j_gene: TRBJ1-3
len: 12
v_gene: TRBV11-2

CDR3aa: ASSIRGDQRTEAF
j_gene: TRBJ1-1
len: 13
v_gene: TRBV19

CDR3aa: ASSVNPTGSTEAF
j_gene: TRBJ1-1
len: 13
v_gene: TRBV5-6

CDR3aa: ASSESAAISGNTIY
j_gene: TRBJ1-3
len: 14
v_gene: TRBV25-1

CDR3aa: ASSLGPATYNEQF
j_gene: TRBJ2-1
len: 13
v_gene: TRBV7-3

CDR3aa: ASSRGASGRATQY
j_gene: TRBJ2-3
len: 13
v_gene: TRBV4-3

CDR3aa: ASSPRTGSQPQH
j_gene: TRBJ1-5
len: 12
v_gene: TRBV28

CDR3aa: ASSPGQGGVYEQY
j_gene: TRBJ2-7
len: 13
v_gene: TRBV18